Listed here are 11 T cell receptor beta chains from one sample, sequenced in a study of tumor-infiltrating lymphocytes in localized non-small cell lung cancer. Repertoires were generated with immunoSEQ multiplex PCR, while TCRdb's copy carries only in-frame clones and drops some. The table records fewer than 15,000 clones, about 76% of them present only once. The sample consisted of uninvolved lung tissue not adjacent to the tumor. These receptors came from a human donor with non-small cell lung cancer.

This chain joins TRBV7-2 and TRBJ1-1; D is unresolved. Germline V gives CDR1 SGHTA, CDR2 FQGNSA. This CDR3 is 15 amino acids long. V lost 2 bases and J lost 0, with 10 bases in between. CDR3 DNA sequence: TGTGCCAGCAGCTTAATGGCGGGGATGAACACTGAAGCTTTCTTT. It translates to CASSLMAGMNTEAFF. The whole variable domain, filled in from reference TRBV7-2 and TRBJ1-1, reads GAGVSQSPSNKVTEKGKDVELRCDPISGHTALYWYRQSLGQGLEFLIYFQGNSAPDKSGLPSDRFSAERTGGSVSTLTIQRTQQEDSAVYLCASSLMAGMNTEAFFGQGTRLTVV.

Relative to its sample, this clone is medium-sized. This chain connects TRBV7-3 to TRBJ2-3, with TRBD2 matching 8 bases. The V gene's germline CDR1 is SGHTA and CDR2 FQGTGA. Trimming at V came to 3 bases and at J to 4 bases, leaving 3 bases not matched to a gene. This CDR3 has 14 residues. Here the CDR3 reads CASSFSGESDTQYF. CDR3 nucleotide sequence: TGTGCCAGCAGCTTTAGCGGGGAGTCAGATACGCAGTATTTT.

This clone was detected once. The gene calls are TRBV29-1 and TRBJ2-5, with 8 bases matching TRBD1. CDR1 is SQVTM and CDR2 is ANQGSEA in the germline V gene. The V and J ends lost 4 bases and 2 bases, in that order; junction bases with no gene match: 9. CDR3 length equals 15 residues. CDR3 DNA sequence: TGCAGCGTTGGAGCGGACAGGGTGTTTCAAGAGACCCAGTACTTC. Its translation is CSVGADRVFQETQYF. Full variable domain (rest looked up from reference TRBV29-1 and TRBJ2-5): SAVISQKPSRDICQRGTSLTIQCQVDSQVTMMFWYRQQPGQSLTLIATANQGSEATYESGFVIDKFPISRPNLTFSTLTVSNMSPEDSSIYLCSVGADRVFQETQYFGPGTRLLVL.

The chain combines TRBV11-3 with TRBJ2-2; D gene ambiguous. The V gene's germline CDR1 is SGHNT and CDR2 YENEEA. The CDR3 loop spans 12 amino acids. The ends were cut back, 2 bases at V and 2 bases at J, with 0 bases in the middle. CDR3 in DNA: TGTGCCAGCAGCTTAAACACCGGGGAGCTGTTTTTT. The encoded protein is CASSLNTGELFF.

V is TRBV29-1 and J is TRBJ2-7; the D gene is possibly TRBD1 (5 bases). Germline lookup yields CDR1 SQVTM and CDR2 ANQGSEA. The length of the CDR3 is 12 residues. V lost 7 bases and J lost 0, with 10 bases in between. The CDR3 region is CSACRDSYEQYF. CDR3 nucleotide sequence: TGCAGCGCTTGCAGGGACTCCTACGAGCAGTACTTC.

The chain joins TRBV30 to TRBJ2-1, with 8 nucleotides matching TRBD2. With 0 bases clipped from V and 10 bases from J, the junction kept 11 bases outside the gene matches. Germline CDR1 and CDR2: GTSNPN and SVGIG (reference sequence). The CDR3 extends over 15 amino acids. The CDR3 DNA is TGTGCCTGGAGTGTACGGGGACTAGGGTTTCGAGAGCAGTTCTTC. Translating it yields CAWSVRGLGFREQFF.

CDR3 sequence: CSVVGQFNTEAFF. CDR3 bases: TGCAGCGTTGTGGGACAGTTTAACACTGAAGCTTTCTTT. The chain carries TRBV29-1 and TRBJ1-1; 7 bases map to TRBD1. Germline lookup yields CDR1 SQVTM and CDR2 ANQGSEA. The CDR3 is 13 amino acids. J lost 2 bases, V lost 4 bases, and 4 bases had no gene match.

This sequence joins TRBV6-1 and TRBJ1-3, with D perhaps matching TRBD1 (5 bases). The CDR3 runs 15 residues. CDR1 is MNHNS and CDR2 is SASEGT in the germline V gene. The V end lost 1 base, the J end lost 3 bases, and 10 bases lay between the germline ends. The CDR3 bases are TGTGCCAGCAGTGAAGTTTGGCAGGGTGGAAACACCATATATTTT. Translated: CASSEVWQGGNTIYF.

The J gene is TRBJ2-3, the V gene TRBV19; TRBD2 is a possible D gene (6 bases). The V end was cut by 5 bases, the J end by 2 bases, with 8 bases between. Germline CDR1 and CDR2: LNHDA and SQIVND (reference sequence). The CDR3 is 13 amino acids. The CDR3 loop reads CASSRGTTDTQYF. CDR3 sequence (DNA): TGTGCCAGTAGTCGGGGGACCACAGATACGCAGTATTTT. Filled out from reference TRBV19 and TRBJ2-3, the complete variable domain reads DGGITQSPKYLFRKEGQNVTLSCEQNLNHDAMYWYRQDPGQGLRLIYYSQIVNDFQKGDIAEGYSVSREKKESFPLTVTSAQKNPTAFYLCASSRGTTDTQYFGPGTRLTVL.

The chain uses TRBV4-2 and TRBJ2-5; no clear D. CDR1 and CDR2 (germline): LGHNA, YNFKEQ. The V end lost 4 bases, the J end lost 3 bases, and 12 bases lay between the germline ends. CDR3 length: 14 residues. The CDR3 loop is CASSPVGPKETQYF. Here the CDR3 DNA reads TGTGCCAGCAGCCCTGTAGGACCTAAAGAGACCCAGTACTTC.

This clone was detected a few times. This chain uses TRBV7-9 with TRBJ2-7; TRBD1 agrees at 10 bases. Per the germline V gene, CDR1 is SEHNR and CDR2 is FQNEAQ (reference sequence). V gave up 6 bases and J gave up 7 bases; unmatched junction bases: 12. The CDR3 sequence is 15 residues long. The CDR3 loop is CASSPRGQGYGEQYF. The CDR3, as DNA: TGTGCCAGCAGTCCGCGGGGACAGGGGTATGGAGAGCAGTACTTC.